The present TCR beta chain was sequenced within a study of blood T cell repertoires in COVID-19. Trimming pared 3 bases from V and 2 bases from J, leaving 14 bases between. CDR1 is MDHEN and CDR2 is SYDVKM in the germline V gene. CDR3 size: 16 residues. Sequencing was performed with immunoSEQ multiplex PCR; in TCRdb, only in-frame clones are kept and a portion is missing. Altogether under 110,000 clones are present, around 93% being singletons, with the ten largest covering around a sixth. Sequenced sample: peripheral blood. This rearrangement joins TRBV28 to TRBJ1-5; D remains ambiguous. The sequence came from a man in his forties or fifties with acute or convalescent COVID-19. The CDR3, as DNA: TGTGCCAGCAGTTTGCCTAGAGCGGGCGGCAATCAGCCCCAGCATTTT. The encoded protein is CASSLPRAGGNQPQHF.